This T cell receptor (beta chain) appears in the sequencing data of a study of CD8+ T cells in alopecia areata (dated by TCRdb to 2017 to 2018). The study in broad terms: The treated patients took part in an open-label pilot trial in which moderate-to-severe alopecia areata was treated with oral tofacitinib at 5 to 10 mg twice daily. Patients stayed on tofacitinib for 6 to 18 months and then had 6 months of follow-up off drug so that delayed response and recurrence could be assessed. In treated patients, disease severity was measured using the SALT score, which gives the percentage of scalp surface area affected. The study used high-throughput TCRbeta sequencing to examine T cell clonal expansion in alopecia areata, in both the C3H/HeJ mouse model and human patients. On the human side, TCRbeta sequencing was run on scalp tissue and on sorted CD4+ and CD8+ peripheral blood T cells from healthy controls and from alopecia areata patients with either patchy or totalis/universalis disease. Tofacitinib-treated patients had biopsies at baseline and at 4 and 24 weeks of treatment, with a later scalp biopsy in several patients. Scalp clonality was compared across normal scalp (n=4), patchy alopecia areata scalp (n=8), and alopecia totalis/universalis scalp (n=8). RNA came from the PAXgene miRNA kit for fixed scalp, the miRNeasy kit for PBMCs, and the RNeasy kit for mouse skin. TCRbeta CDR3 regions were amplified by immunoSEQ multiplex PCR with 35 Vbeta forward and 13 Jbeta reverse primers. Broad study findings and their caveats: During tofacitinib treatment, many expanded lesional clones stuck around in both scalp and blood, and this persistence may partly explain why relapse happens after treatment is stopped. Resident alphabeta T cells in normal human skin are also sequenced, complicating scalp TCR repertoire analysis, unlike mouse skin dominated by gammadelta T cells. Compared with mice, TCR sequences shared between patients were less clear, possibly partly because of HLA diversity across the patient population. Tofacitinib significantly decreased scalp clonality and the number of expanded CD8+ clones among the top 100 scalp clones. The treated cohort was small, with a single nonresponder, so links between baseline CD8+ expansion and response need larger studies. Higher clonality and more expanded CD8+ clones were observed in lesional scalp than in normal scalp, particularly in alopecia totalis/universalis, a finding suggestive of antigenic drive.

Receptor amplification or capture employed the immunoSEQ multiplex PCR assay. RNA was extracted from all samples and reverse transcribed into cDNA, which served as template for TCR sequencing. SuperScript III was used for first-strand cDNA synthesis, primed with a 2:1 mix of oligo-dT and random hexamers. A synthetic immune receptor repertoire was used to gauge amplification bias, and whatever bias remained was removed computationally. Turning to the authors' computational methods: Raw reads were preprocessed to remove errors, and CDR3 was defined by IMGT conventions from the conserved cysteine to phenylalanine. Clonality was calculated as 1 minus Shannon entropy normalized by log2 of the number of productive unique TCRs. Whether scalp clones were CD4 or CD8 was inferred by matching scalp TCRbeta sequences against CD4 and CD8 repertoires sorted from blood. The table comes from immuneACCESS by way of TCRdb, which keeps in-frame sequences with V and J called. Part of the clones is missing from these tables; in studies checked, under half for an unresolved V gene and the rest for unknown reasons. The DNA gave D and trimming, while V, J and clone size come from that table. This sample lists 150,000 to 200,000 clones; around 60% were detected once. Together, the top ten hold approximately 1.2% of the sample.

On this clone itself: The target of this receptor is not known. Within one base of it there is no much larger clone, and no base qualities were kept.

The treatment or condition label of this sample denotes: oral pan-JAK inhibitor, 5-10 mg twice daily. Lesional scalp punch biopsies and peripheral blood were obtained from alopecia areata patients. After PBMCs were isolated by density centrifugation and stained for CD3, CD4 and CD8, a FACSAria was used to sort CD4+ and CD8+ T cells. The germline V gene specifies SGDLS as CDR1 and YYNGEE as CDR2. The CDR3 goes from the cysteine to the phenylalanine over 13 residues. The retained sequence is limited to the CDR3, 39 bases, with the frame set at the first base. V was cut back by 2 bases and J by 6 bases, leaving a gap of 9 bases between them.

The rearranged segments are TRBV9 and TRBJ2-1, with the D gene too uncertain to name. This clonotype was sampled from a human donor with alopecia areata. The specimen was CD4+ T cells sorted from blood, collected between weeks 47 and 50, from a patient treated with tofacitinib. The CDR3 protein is CASSVGNGNEQFF. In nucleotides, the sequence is TGTGCCAGCAGCGTGGGAAACGGCAATGAGCAGTTCTTC.